This is a list of T cell receptor beta chains from one sample in a study of T cell clonotyping in hematopoietic cell transplantation. Repertoires were generated with immunoSEQ multiplex PCR, while TCRdb's copy carries only in-frame clones and drops some. The sample has roughly 12,000 clones; more than 85% are singletons. The sequencing input was peripheral blood mononuclear cells. These receptor sequences come from a woman in her forties or fifties in good health. Some clones in this sample may be carry-over from other donors' samples. CDR3s include the opening cysteine and the closing phenylalanine or tryptophan. A D gene is named only where the DNA matches it firmly. Clone size is not always given. Where it is, it says once, few, many or a class for expanded clones.

. TRBJ2-1 . TRBV7-3 CASSYEPIPINWFF TGTGCCAGCAGCTACGAACCAATCCCCATCAATTGGTTCTTC
TRBD1 TRBJ1-6 . TRBV30 CAWDYRDRDNSPLHF TGTGCCTGGGATTACCGGGACAGGGATAATTCACCCCTCCACTTT
. TRBJ2-7 once TRBV7-8 CASSLGTAVYEQYF TGTGCCAGCAGCTTAGGAACAGCGGTCTACGAGCAGTACTTC
. TRBJ1-2 . TRBV6-5 CASSYSPSGSYGYTF TGTGCCAGCAGTTACAGCCCCAGTGGGTCCTATGGCTACACCTTC
. TRBJ1-1 . TRBV19 CASSPWEEMNTEAFF TGTGCCAGTAGTCCTTGGGAGGAAATGAACACTGAAGCTTTCTTT
. TRBJ1-1 . TRBV4-2 CASSQVSLNTEAFF TGTGCCAGCAGCCAAGTTTCCCTAAACACTGAAGCTTTCTTT
. TRBJ1-1 . TRBV7-9 CASSLALGKSAFF TGTGCCAGCAGCTTAGCACTAGGGAAGTCAGCTTTCTTT
TRBD1 TRBJ2-7 few TRBV7-9 CASSLGDRGSYEQYF TGTGCCAGCAGCTTAGGGGACAGGGGATCCTACGAGCAGTACTTC
TRBD1 TRBJ2-7 . TRBV19 CASSITGTAYEQYF TGTGCCAGTAGTATTACCGGGACAGCATACGAGCAGTACTTC
. TRBJ2-6 . TRBV6-1 CASSVSSGANVLTF TGTGCCAGCAGTGTGAGCTCTGGGGCCAACGTCCTGACTTTC
TRBD2 TRBJ2-3 . TRBV4-1 CASSQVFGGAQDTQYF TGCGCCAGCAGCCAAGTATTCGGGGGGGCGCAAGATACGCAGTATTTT
TRBD2 TRBJ2-3 . TRBV29-1 CSVERGGLTDTQYF TGCAGCGTTGAACGCGGGGGGTTGACAGATACGCAGTATTTT
. TRBJ1-2 . TRBV11-2 CASSLSPGVVSGYGYTF TGTGCCAGCAGCTTATCACCAGGGGTCGTTTCTGGCTATGGCTACACCTTC
. TRBJ1-1 . TRBV5-6 CASHPGGFMNTEAFF TGTGCCAGCCACCCTGGAGGGTTCATGAACACTGAAGCTTTCTTT
TRBD1 TRBJ1-1 . TRBV19 CAISTGTGSALEAFF TGTGCCATATCGACCGGGACAGGGTCGGCCTTGGAAGCTTTCTTT
. TRBJ2-7 . TRBV5-3 CARSYRTVTDEQYF TGTGCCAGAAGCTACCGGACAGTTACGGACGAGCAGTACTTC
. TRBJ1-4 . TRBV2 CASSVRQLLGKLFF TGTGCCAGCAGTGTCCGTCAGCTTCTTGGAAAACTGTTTTTT
. TRBJ2-1 . TRBV14 CASSQSIYNEQFF TGTGCCAGCAGCCAATCGATCTACAATGAGCAGTTCTTC
TRBD1 TRBJ1-4 . TRBV5-1 CASSWAGGYEKLFF TGCGCCAGCAGCTGGGCAGGGGGCTATGAAAAACTGTTTTTT
TRBD1 TRBJ1-2 . TRBV2 CASSAGGPYGYTF TGTGCCAGCAGTGCAGGGGGCCCCTATGGCTACACCTTC
. TRBJ2-1 . TRBV20-1 CSARGYNEQFF TGCAGTGCTAGGGGCTACAATGAGCAGTTCTTC
. TRBJ1-6 . TRBV5-1 CASSLGQLENSPPHF TGCGCCAGCAGCTTGGGACAGTTGGAAAATTCACCCCCCCACTTT
TRBD2 TRBJ2-2 . TRBV9 CASSVDSGANTGELFF TGTGCCAGCAGCGTAGACAGCGGGGCGAACACCGGGGAGCTGTTTTTT
TRBD1 TRBJ1-6 . TRBV9 CASSPLQGGSSPLHF TGTGCCAGCAGCCCTCTTCAGGGGGGGAGTTCACCCCTCCACTTT
. TRBJ1-6 . TRBV18 CASTPGSDNSPLHF TGTGCCAGCACGCCGGGATCCGATAATTCACCCCTCCACTTT
. TRBJ1-2 . TRBV5-1 CASSLDAEIWTVNYGYTF TGCGCCAGCAGCTTGGACGCGGAGATCTGGACAGTTAACTATGGCTACACCTTC
. TRBJ1-1 . TRBV7-2 CASSLDPGVNTEAFF TGTGCCAGCAGCTTAGATCCAGGGGTAAACACTGAAGCTTTCTTT
. TRBJ2-5 . TRBV19 CASSIQQRETQYF TGTGCCAGTAGTATTCAGCAGCGAGAGACCCAGTACTTC
. TRBJ2-7 . TRBV28 CASSLEGPPYEQYF TGTGCCAGCAGTTTAGAGGGGCCCCCCTACGAGCAGTACTTC
. TRBJ1-1 few TRBV7-3 CASSLIKNTEAFF TGTGCCAGCAGCTTAATCAAGAACACTGAAGCTTTCTTT
. TRBJ2-7 . TRBV14 CASSQGLSSEQYF TGTGCCAGCAGCCAGGGACTTTCGAGCGAGCAGTACTTC
. TRBJ1-3 . TRBV4-3 CASSQAWGPSSGNTIYF TGCGCCAGCAGCCAAGCCTGGGGACCGAGCTCTGGAAACACCATATATTTT
. TRBJ2-7 . TRBV4-3 CASSQPTQYYEQYF TGCGCCAGCAGCCAACCTACTCAGTACTACGAGCAGTACTTC
TRBD1 TRBJ1-2 . TRBV5-6 CASSPGPGQDSNTF TGTGCCAGCAGCCCTGGCCCGGGACAGGACTCCAACACCTTC
TRBD1 TRBJ2-1 . TRBV7-3 CASSPGGDRGGNEQFF TGTGCCAGCAGCCCAGGGGGGGACAGGGGTGGCAATGAGCAGTTCTTC
. TRBJ2-1 . TRBV10-3 CAISDDNEQFF TGTGCCATCTCCGACGACAATGAGCAGTTCTTC
. TRBJ1-2 . TRBV2 CASSWGGQQANYGYTF TGTGCCAGCAGTTGGGGGGGGCAGCAAGCTAACTATGGCTACACCTTC
. TRBJ1-3 . TRBV5-1 CASSLNGYSGNTIYF TGCGCCAGCAGCTTGAACGGCTACTCTGGAAACACCATATATTTT
TRBD1 TRBJ2-2 . TRBV7-2 CASSLTRTGSTGELFF TGTGCCAGCAGCTTAACCAGGACAGGGAGCACCGGGGAGCTGTTTTTT
. TRBJ1-2 . TRBV30 CAWRKGRLNYGYTF TGTGCCTGGAGGAAGGGACGGCTCAACTATGGCTACACCTTC
TRBD2 TRBJ2-2 . TRBV5-1 CASSLGLAGNTGELFF TGCGCCAGCAGCTTGGGGCTAGCGGGAAACACCGGGGAGCTGTTTTTT
TRBD1 TRBJ2-7 . TRBV27 CASSYRDSYEQYF TGTGCCAGCAGTTACCGGGACAGCTACGAGCAGTACTTC
. TRBJ2-1 . TRBV11-2 CASSLDSGRNNEQFF TGTGCCAGCAGCTTAGATAGCGGCCGCAACAATGAGCAGTTCTTC
. TRBJ2-7 . TRBV7-2 CASSIQSEQYF TGTGCCAGCAGCATCCAATCCGAGCAGTACTTC
. TRBJ2-1 . TRBV15 CATSRVGIYGNEQFF TGTGCCACCAGCAGAGTGGGTATTTACGGTAATGAGCAGTTCTTC
. TRBJ2-3 . TRBV11-2 CASSLDLGDTQYF TGTGCCAGCAGCTTAGATTTGGGGGATACGCAGTATTTT
TRBD1 TRBJ2-1 . TRBV12-5 CASGLGTGGSNEQFF TGTGCTAGTGGTTTGGGGACAGGGGGATCGAATGAGCAGTTCTTC
TRBD1 TRBJ1-2 . TRBV6-5 CASRETGASNYGYTF TGTGCCAGCAGAGAGACAGGGGCATCGAACTATGGCTACACCTTC
. TRBJ1-3 once TRBV5-5 CASRSNRFTGNTIYF TGTGCCAGCAGATCAAACAGGTTTACTGGAAACACCATATATTTT
. TRBJ2-7 . TRBV4-2 CASSQGVQKGNEQYF TGTGCCAGCAGCCAAGGTGTGCAAAAGGGTAACGAGCAGTACTTC
TRBD1 TRBJ1-1 few TRBV28 CASSPTGEGGLTEAFF TGTGCCAGCAGCCCGACAGGGGAAGGCGGTCTCACTGAAGCTTTCTTT
TRBD2 TRBJ2-7 . TRBV10-3 CAISGTSVLYEQYF TGTGCCATCAGTGGGACTAGCGTCCTCTACGAGCAGTACTTC
TRBD2 TRBJ2-7 . TRBV9 CASSATSGGEGEQYF TGTGCCAGCAGCGCCACTAGCGGGGGGGAGGGCGAGCAGTACTTC
. TRBJ1-3 . TRBV4-2 CASSQERGRGPGNTIYF TGTGCCAGCAGCCAAGAACGCGGCAGGGGCCCTGGAAACACCATATATTTT
TRBD2 TRBJ2-2 . TRBV7-2 CASSFRGLAGNTGELFF TGTGCCAGCAGCTTTAGGGGACTAGCGGGGAACACCGGGGAGCTGTTTTTT